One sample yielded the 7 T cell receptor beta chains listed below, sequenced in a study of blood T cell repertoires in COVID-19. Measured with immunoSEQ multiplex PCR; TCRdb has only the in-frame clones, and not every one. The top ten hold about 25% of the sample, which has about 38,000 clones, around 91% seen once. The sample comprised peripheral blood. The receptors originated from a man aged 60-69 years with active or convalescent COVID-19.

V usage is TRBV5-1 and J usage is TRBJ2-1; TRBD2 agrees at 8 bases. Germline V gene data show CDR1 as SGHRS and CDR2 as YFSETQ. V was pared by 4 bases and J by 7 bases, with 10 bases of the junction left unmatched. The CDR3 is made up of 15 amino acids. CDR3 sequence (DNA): TGCGCCAGCAGCCTGTTCAGCGGGAGTATAAATGAGCAGTTCTTC. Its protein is CASSLFSGSINEQFF.

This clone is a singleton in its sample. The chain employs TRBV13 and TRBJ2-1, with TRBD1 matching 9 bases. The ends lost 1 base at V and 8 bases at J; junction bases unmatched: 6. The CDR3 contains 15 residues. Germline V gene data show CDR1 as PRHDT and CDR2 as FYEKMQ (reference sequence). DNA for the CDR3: TGTGCCAGCAGCTTAGCGGGACAGGGCGTGTATGAGCAGTTCTTC. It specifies CASSLAGQGVYEQFF.

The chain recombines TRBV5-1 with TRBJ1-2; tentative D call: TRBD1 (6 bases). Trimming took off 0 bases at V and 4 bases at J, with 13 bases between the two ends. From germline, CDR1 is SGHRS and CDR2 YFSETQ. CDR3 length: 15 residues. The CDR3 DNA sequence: TGCGCCAGCAGCTTGGTTCCGGGACACGTCTATGGCTACACCTTC. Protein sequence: CASSLVPGHVYGYTF.

This chain's CDR3 is CASSQEIDVQGASIQYF. CDR3 in DNA: TGTGCCAGCAGCCAAGAGATTGATGTTCAGGGGGCTAGCATTCAGTACTTC. The chain has TRBV3-1 (or the pseudogene TRBV3-2) and TRBJ2-4; 8 bases are a match to TRBD1. Per the germline V gene, CDR1 is LGHDT and CDR2 is YNNKEL (reference sequence). The V and J ends lost 0 bases and 9 bases, in that order; junction bases with no gene match: 13. This CDR3 comprises 17 residues.

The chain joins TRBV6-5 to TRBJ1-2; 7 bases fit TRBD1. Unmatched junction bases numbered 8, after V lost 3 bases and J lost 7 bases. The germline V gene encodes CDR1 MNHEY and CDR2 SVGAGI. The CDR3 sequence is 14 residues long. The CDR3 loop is CASSYEPRGTGYTF. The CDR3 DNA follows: TGTGCCAGCAGTTATGAACCCAGGGGGACTGGCTACACCTTC.

CDR3 sequence reads: CATSPIGDRTYGYTF. The CDR3 DNA sequence: TGTGCCACCAGCCCGATTGGGGACAGAACCTATGGCTACACCTTC. The chain employs TRBV15 and TRBJ1-2; 7 nucleotides match TRBD1. The CDR3 is made up of 15 amino acids. V was pared by 5 bases and J by 4 bases, with 10 bases of the junction left unmatched. In germline, CDR1 is LNHNV, CDR2 YYDKDF (reference sequence).

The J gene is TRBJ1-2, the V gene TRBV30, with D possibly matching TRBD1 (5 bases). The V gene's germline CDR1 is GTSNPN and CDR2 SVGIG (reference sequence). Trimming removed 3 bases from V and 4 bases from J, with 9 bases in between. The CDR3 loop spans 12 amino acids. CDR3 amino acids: CAWRDTGYGYTF. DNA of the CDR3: TGTGCCTGGAGGGACACCGGCTATGGCTACACCTTC.